This TCR beta chain was profiled in a study of cytomegalovirus exposure and HLA in healthy donors (dated by TCRdb to 2017 to 2019). Concerning the study at large: According to an earlier analysis of several hundred of the donors, about 179 million T cells yielded 90 million to 130 million unique TCR beta sequences and 276 Gb of sequence data. About 310 gigabases of sequencing data and 78 million or so unique TCR sequences were included in an early release covering over 600 HLA-typed donors. Of the roughly 410 genotyped donors, 70% to 90% were placed in the genetic ancestry cluster associated with self-reported Caucasian donors. The study was designed to test whether signatures of past pathogen exposure could be identified by cataloging public T cell receptors. The study used immunosequencing to profile the T cell repertoires of hundreds of subjects and linked those repertoires to cytomegalovirus serostatus. Besides the first cohort of approximately 710 subjects, a separate validation cohort made up of some 110 different subjects was used. To predict cytomegalovirus infection status, the study combined high-throughput TCR immunosequencing, statistical association of individual TCRs with disease status, and machine learning. A later analysis re-analyzed previously published TCR beta repertoires from 666 donors and added high-resolution HLA genotyping to study TCR occurrence patterns. The later analysis used no new phenotypic data to find candidate immune exposures, relying instead on TCR beta sequences and their occurrence across donors. An earlier analysis of approximately 640 of the donors applied high-throughput TCR beta sequencing to assess whether each TCR beta V gene segment acted as functional or pseudogenic. Donor age, sex, ethnicity and CMV serostatus were compiled together with the repertoire data. In a later genetic analysis, genome-wide SNP genotypes for about 55% of the roughly 670 donors were used, and that subset was treated as a discovery cohort. Every repertoire in the discovery cohort had been generated on one and the same sequencing platform. Both class I and class II loci were covered by HLA typing, at four-digit resolution. Typing coverage varied by locus: roughly 629-630 donors for A, B, C, DRB1 and DQB1; approximately 500 for DQA1; approximately 610 for DPA1; around 450 for DPB1. About five DR-DQ haplotypes were handled as single units for association and clustering because linkage in the cohort was strong. Across roughly 420 genotyped donors of the cohort, an average of approximately 220,000 unique TCR beta nucleotide sequences per donor were sequenced, and roughly a sixth of those sequences were non-productive.

To prepare the library, the immunoSEQ multiplex PCR assay was applied. The multiplex PCR relied on a mix of 60 forward primers for TCR Vbeta segments and 13 reverse primers for TCR Jbeta segments. A multiplex PCR assay on genomic DNA amplified the CDR3 region of rearranged TCR beta genes. Amplified TCR beta libraries were sequenced as 87-base-pair reads on the Illumina HiSeq System. In the authors' own workflow: In a later analysis, 80 million or so unique TCR beta chains were counted across the 500 to 850 repertoires, and roughly 10 million of these chains were shared by at least two donors. To remove PCR and sequencing errors, raw reads were error-corrected and collapsed into unique sequences using a nearest-neighbor algorithm that merged closely related sequences. Alignment of CDR3 sequences to IMGT reference sequences was used to assign V, D and J gene segments. For a sequence to be retained, at least a six-nucleotide match to both a V gene segment and a J gene segment was required. A rearrangement was called productive if the CDR3 had no stop codons and remained in frame with V and J, and every other rearrangement was called non-productive. Following IMGT convention, CDR3 was defined as the stretch from the second conserved V-encoded cysteine up to the conserved J-encoded phenylalanine. The earlier analysis of about 560 of the donors excluded any sequence lacking an unambiguous match to a single V gene segment. In an earlier analysis of 450 to 750 of the donors, a V segment was called functional when productive rearrangements were above 56.7%, and segregating when the standard deviation between donors exceeded 5%. A statistical classification framework was developed to diagnose cytomegalovirus status using the catalog of TCR beta chain sequences. In a later analysis, V and J genes were assigned by comparing TCR nucleotide sequences against IMGT/GENE-DB human TR gene sequences. A later analysis assigned CDR3 sequences and most-parsimonious VDJ recombination scenarios with the TCRdist pipeline. In a later analysis, each TCR beta chain was defined by its CDR3 amino acid sequence together with its V-gene family, and reads lacking a unique V-gene family were excluded. A later analysis removed roughly 590 highly shared, low-generation-probability nucleotide sequences to deal with suspected cross-contamination and a sequencing artifact. In a later analysis, a clonal expansion index for each public chain was calculated from normalized within-repertoire ranks of inferred template counts. Generation probabilities in a later analysis came from a VDJ recombination model fitted to out-of-frame rearrangements, and those results were checked against IGoR. In a later analysis, TCR-TCR, TCR-HLA and TCR-CMV co-occurrence was scored with hypergeometric tests, and a repertoire-size bias correction was applied to TCR pairs. In a later analysis, false discovery rates were estimated by permuting HLA or CMV assignments 20 times. In a later analysis, co-occurring TCRs were grouped with DBSCAN, and TCRdist sequence similarity was added when clustering was performed within HLA-allele-positive subsets. Repertoires with fewer than 30,000 or more than 120,000 public chains were left out of co-occurrence clustering, as were roughly five repertoires with anomalous nucleotide sharing. This is the immuneACCESS table as TCRdb keeps it, with only in-frame sequences that have V and J called. A part of the clones is gone; compared with another copy, unresolved V genes explain less than half, and the rest is unexplained. The DNA gave D and trimming, while V, J and clone size come from that table. A total of 150,000 or so clones appear in this sample, 70% to 80% of them only once. Around 13% of the sample goes to the ten largest clones.

With regard to this clone: No cognate antigen has been identified for it. The record has no base qualities; no much larger clone is one base away.

The cohort was made up of approximately 670 healthy bone marrow donors. All cohort members were sampled while nominally healthy, although unrecorded immune exposures were likely present. The donor was CMV seropositive and was included in the group of some 290 seropositive cohort members. Each donor provided a peripheral blood sample, and peripheral blood mononuclear cells were used for TCR beta sequencing. The Qiagen DNeasy Blood Extraction Kit was used to extract genomic DNA from the blood cell samples. The CDR3 sequence holds 15 residues, the cysteine and phenylalanine included. Only CDR3 DNA is held: 45 bases, read in frame from base 1. Cut back by 0 bases and 6 bases, the V and J ends lie 13 bases apart. The CDR1 and CDR2 encoded by the germline V gene (reference sequence) are PRHDT and FYEKMQ. Results and caveats for the whole study, not just this receptor: The earlier analysis of fewer than 750 of the donors excluded fewer than 20 rarely observed V segments, including chromosome 9 orphons, because counts were too low. A later genetic analysis associated a missense DCLRE1C variant with V-gene and J-gene trimming of TCR beta chains, and an independent cohort replicated the association. When HLA alleles, especially DR and DQ, strongly co-occurred, attributing TCR associations to individual alleles was difficult. In vitro tests confirmed that a few of the cytomegalovirus-associated TCR beta chains recognize cytomegalovirus antigens. Because some donors lacked HLA typing at each locus, the association tests relied only on the typed subset. Only TCR beta chains were sequenced in this cohort, and the absence of alpha or paired-chain data limited detectable features. A further reported finding was that TCR beta sequences accurately predicted the HLA-A and HLA-B alleles for most subjects in the first cohort. The sequencing pipeline was judged likely to have produced a cluster of highly shared sequence variants as a technical artifact. The study gave a list of 150 to 200 TCR beta chains associated with cytomegalovirus. At a false discovery rate of 0.05, a later analysis linked around 17,000 TCR beta sequences to specific HLA alleles. A later analysis found that HLA-associated TCR beta chains were more clonally expanded and had lower generation probabilities than equally common non-associated chains. The presence/absence analyses assumed that sequencing depth was roughly uniform across donors, and that assumption may not be true. According to the authors, the approach could potentially be generalized to other disease states and immunological phenotypes. Most CMV-associated TCR beta chains appeared to be HLA-restricted in a later analysis, and the HLA associations seemed to be driven largely by CMV exposure. Correlated functional status among segregating V segments might reflect linkage disequilibrium, but an unknown experimental factor could not be ruled out. Because the 87-base-pair reads could not distinguish some IMGT-functional V segments, including TRBV6-2 and TRBV6-3, those segments were excluded. For the cohort, immune exposure information was limited to CMV serostatus. In an earlier analysis of fewer than 700 of the donors, most TCR beta V segments appeared in productive rearrangements about 87% or about 30% of the time, broadly matching IMGT annotations. Across donors, most TCR sequences were observed very rarely, whereas some public TCRs were present in many individuals. The classifier was reported to diagnose cytomegalovirus status with high specificity and sensitivity in both the original cohort and the validation cohort. According to a later analysis, TCR association rates differed among HLA loci, with DRB1 alleles showing the most associated TCRs and HLA-C alleles showing the fewest. Compared with the 666-donor mean, donors in an Asian-associated ancestry cluster had fewer N-insertions in productive TCRs, according to a later genetic analysis. Several of the top co-occurrence clusters appeared to be linked to parvovirus B19, influenza, CMV and Epstein-Barr virus, according to a later analysis.

The clonotype was recovered from a man under 40 in good health and CMV-seropositive. The rearranged segments are TRBV13 and TRBJ2-3, and the D gene may be TRBD1, 6 bases matching. Sequencing was carried out using PBMCs. The DNA is TGTGCCAGCAGCTTAGGAGGGGTGGGGGCGGATACGCAGTATTTT. Translated, this is CASSLGGVGADTQYF.